Listed below are T cell receptor beta chains from one sample, sequenced in a study of memory CD4+ T cells and cytomegalovirus serostatus. Clones were read by immunoSEQ multiplex PCR, and TCRdb kept only the in-frame ones, dropping some. The table has 50,000 to 75,000 clones, 82% seen once; the top ten hold 0.88%. Sequencing was done on a sample of memory CD4+ T cells from blood. Receptors originate from an adult in good health and CMV-seronegative. CDR3s leave out the opening cysteine and the closing phenylalanine or tryptophan. A row's size may be missing; if present it is once, few, many or a size class.

TRBJ1-3,TRBV7-8,.,ASSLGTGSGNTIY
TRBJ2-7,TRBV30,.,AWSVGTGIYEQY
TRBJ1-4,TRBV29-1,few,SVRGNEKLF
TRBJ2-3,TRBV7-9,.,ASSSSFGLVPDTQY
TRBJ1-1,TRBV9,.,ASSPFGRAEAF
TRBJ2-5,TRBV7-7,.,ASSLVLVGETQY
TRBJ2-2,TRBV18,.,ASSPTSGELF
TRBJ2-1,TRBV28,.,ASSSPQGARFVDEQF
TRBJ1-2,TRBV30,.,AWRAPGAGYGYT
TRBJ1-1,TRBV10-3,.,AISEAQSNTEAF
TRBJ1-5,TRBV6-5,.,ASSYRGSNQPQH
TRBJ1-1,TRBV7-8,.,ASSSYRVSEAF
TRBJ2-1,TRBV29-1,.,SVDTSGFSNEQF
TRBJ2-2,TRBV29-1,.,SVDLWGRGELF
TRBJ2-7,TRBV11-2,few,ASSSRDSVY
TRBJ1-2,TRBV27,few,ASSLSPAGPGYT
TRBJ1-1,TRBV7-2,.,ATRPGANTEAF
TRBJ1-1,TRBV25-1,.,ASIGPSQAF
TRBJ1-2,TRBV5-6,few,ASSLRGVNYGYT
TRBJ1-5,TRBV15,.,ATSRDFTGGGSNQPQH
TRBJ1-1,TRBV6-5,.,ASSYMGDTEAF
TRBJ1-2,TRBV5-8,.,ASPPLAAYGYT